The 6 T cell receptor beta chains presented below share a single source sample, sequenced in a study of human T cells and chemical hapten exposure. Sample time point: pre-sensitization, week 0. Treatment defined: therapeutic diphenylcyclopropenone sensitization with weekly scalp DPC. TCRdb re-called the RACE reads through MiXCR, storing one row per CDR3 protein. The data show about 120,000 distinct CDR3 sequences, about 13% seen once. The sequencing used whole blood, collected in connection with sensitization to the hapten diphenylcyclopropenone (DPC). The source of these receptors is a woman in her late teens or twenties with alopecia areata. Some clones in this sample may be carry-over from other donors' samples.

This clonotype was seen a few times. This chain joins TRBV30 and TRBJ2-5, with 8 positions matching TRBD1. V was pared by 5 bases and J by 2 bases, with 1 base of the junction left unmatched. The germline CDR1 and CDR2 sequences are GTSNPN and SVGIG (reference sequence). CDR3 length: 12 amino acids. CDR3 amino acids: CAWDRGQETQYF. CDR3 sequence (DNA): TGTGCCTGGGACAGGGGTCAAGAGACCCAGTACTTC.

The CDR3, as DNA: TGCGCCAGCAGCTTACCGGGACAGGGGAACACTGAAGCTTTCTTT. It yields the protein CASSLPGQGNTEAFF. V and J are TRBV5-1 and TRBJ1-1; 9 bases are a match to TRBD1. The V gene end was trimmed by 2 bases and the J gene end by 1 base; junction bases not matched to a gene: 3. CDR3 length: 15 amino acids. CDR1 and CDR2 from the germline V gene are SGHRS and YFSETQ.

The V and J genes are TRBV29-1 and TRBJ2-2, with D hard to call. Germline V gene lookup returns CDR1 SQVTM and CDR2 ANQGSEA. The CDR3 is 12 residues long. V shed 5 bases and J shed 3 bases, with 7 bases lying between them. CDR3 bases: TGCAGCGTTTGGACCGACACCGGGGAGCTGTTTTTT. As protein: CSVWTDTGELFF.

The rearrangement joins TRBV11-2 to TRBJ2-1; 8 bases line up with TRBD1. CDR1 SGHAT and CDR2 FQNNGV come from the germline V gene. The CDR3 contains 16 residues. V shed 5 bases, J shed 7 bases, and the junction held 13 bases outside the gene matches. The CDR3 region is CASSPPSGTGGNEQFF. DNA of the CDR3: TGTGCCAGCAGCCCCCCGTCCGGGACAGGAGGGAATGAGCAGTTCTTC. The whole variable domain, remainder taken from reference TRBV11-2 and TRBJ2-1, is EAGVAQSPRYKIIEKRQSVAFWCNPISGHATLYWYQQILGQGPKLLIQFQNNGVVDDSQLPKDRFSAERLKGVDSTLKIQPAKLEDSAVYLCASSPPSGTGGNEQFFGPGTRLTVL.

A remark on this clonotype: An end of the junction does not agree with germline; a read error may underlie this. CDR3 coding DNA: TGTGCCAGCAGCCAAGTAGGACAGGAATTTACCGAGCGGTTCTTC. This encodes CASSQVGQEFTERFF. The rearrangement uses TRBV4-2 and TRBJ2-1, with 7 bases aligning to TRBD1. The length of the CDR3 is 15 residues. Germline V gene data show CDR1 as LGHNA and CDR2 as YNFKEQ.

This chain links TRBV28 with TRBJ1-2; no firm D call. Trimming stripped 6 bases from V and 2 bases from J, with 10 bases between. Germline CDR1 reads MDHEN; CDR2 reads SYDVKM. The CDR3 consists of 13 residues. CDR3 amino acids: CASSQPGNYGYTF. The CDR3 DNA sequence: TGTGCCAGCAGCCAGCCGGGGAACTATGGCTACACCTTC.